This T cell receptor beta chain was identified during a study of vaccination effects on CD4 cells after COVID-19. Background on the study: The cohort was immunized with two doses of either the BNT162b2 or mRNA-1273 vaccine. Points from the study as a whole: Only 1 of 255 vaccine-induced clones from healthy vaccinees cross-reacted with common cold coronaviruses.

Regarding this clone: The antigen is unknown.

This CDR3 is 15 amino acids long. Trimming shortened V by 2 bases and J by 5 bases, and 15 bases separated the two germline ends. From germline, CDR1 is MNHGY and CDR2 SAAAGT. Only in-frame clones appear in the TCRdb table, and some are missing; sequencing was by immunoSEQ multiplex PCR. This sample carries tens of thousands of clones, less than 85% of them seen once, and the ten largest clones take about a sixth. Antigen-specific CD4+ T cells were expanded (with viral peptide pools) by the ViraFEST assay ahead of sequencing. Researchers isolated CD4+ T cells once approximately 10 days of culture had elapsed. For each well, some 1.9 million PBMC were cultured with roughly 9.2 IU/ml IL-2 and roughly 9.2 ug/ml peptides. At days 3 and 7, half of the medium was exchanged for IL-2 medium.

Source: CD4+ T cells from PBMCs cultured with HCoV-229E spike peptides, taken before COVID-19 vaccination. This sequence originates from a human donor who received a COVID-19 vaccine. The chain carries TRBV6-8 and TRBJ2-5; D is unresolved. CDR3 bases: TGTGCCAGCAGTTACCCCTCCCCGGTAGGGGAGACCCAGTACTTC. This translates into CASSYPSPVGETQYF.